The 31 T cell receptor beta chains presented below share a single source sample, sequenced in a study of blood T cell repertoires in COVID-19. Sequenced by immunoSEQ multiplex PCR; TCRdb stores in-frame clones only, minus some. This table has 380,000 or so clones, about 86% appearing once. The specimen sequenced was peripheral blood. The receptors originated from a woman aged 55-75 years with COVID-19, enrolled during active disease.

The chain couples TRBV5-1 to TRBJ2-1; 10 bases fit TRBD1. The V segment lost 4 bases and the J segment 4 bases; nucleotides outside the gene matches: 5. The germline gives CDR1 SGHRS, CDR2 YFSETQ. CDR3 length: 15 amino acids. CDR3 sequence reads: CASSEGQGFYNEQFF. CDR3 bases: TGCGCCAGCAGCGAGGGACAGGGGTTTTACAATGAGCAGTTCTTC.

This chain joins TRBV7-9 and TRBJ1-2; possibly TRBD1 for D (5 bases). CDR1 SEHNR and CDR2 FQNEAQ come from the germline V gene (reference sequence). The CDR3 runs 16 residues. V dropped 2 bases and J dropped 2 bases, with 15 bases sitting between them. Here the CDR3 reads CASSLRGSYGNYGYTF. CDR3 coding DNA: TGTGCCAGCAGCTTAAGGGGAAGCTACGGAAACTATGGCTACACCTTC.

The rearrangement links TRBV19 to TRBJ2-2, with a possible D match to TRBD1 (6 bases). This CDR3 has 12 amino acids. V was trimmed by 10 bases and J by 4 bases, leaving 10 bases between them. The germline gives CDR1 LNHDA, CDR2 SQIVND (reference sequence). As DNA, the CDR3 is TGTGCCATCATGACAGGCACCGGGGAGCTGTTTTTT. This translates into CAIMTGTGELFF.

The chain uses TRBV5-1 and TRBJ1-2, with a tentative D call TRBD1 (6 bases). The CDR3 spans 16 residues. Trimming took 0 bases from V and 0 from J, leaving 12 bases between them. Germline V gene lookup returns CDR1 SGHRS and CDR2 YFSETQ. The CDR3 loop reads CASSLGGDRPNYGYTF. The CDR3 DNA is TGCGCCAGCAGCTTGGGGGGCGACAGGCCTAACTATGGCTACACCTTC.

This chain joins TRBV10-1 and TRBJ1-1; no definite D call. There are 13 residues in the CDR3. Trimming stripped 0 bases from V and 7 bases from J, with 9 bases between. CDR1 and CDR2 (germline): WNHNN, SYGVQD (reference sequence). The CDR3 DNA sequence: TGCGCCAGCAGTGAGTCGACCGCGGATGAAGCTTTCTTT. Translated: CASSESTADEAFF.

V gene TRBV24-1 combines with J gene TRBJ1-3, with a tentative D call TRBD1 (6 bases). CDR3 length: 15 residues. The ends were cut back, 6 bases at V and 2 bases at J, with 13 bases in the middle. Germline CDR1 is KGHDR and CDR2 is SFDVKD. CDR3 in amino acids: CATSMGHDTGNTIYF. CDR3 nucleotide sequence: TGTGCCACCAGTATGGGACACGACACTGGAAACACCATATATTTT.

The chain employs TRBV6-5 and TRBJ1-2, with 10 bases matching TRBD1. Germline CDR1 MNHEY, CDR2 SVGAGI. The J segment lost 4 bases and the V segment lost 6 bases, leaving 5 bases of the junction unmatched. This CDR3 contains 14 residues. The CDR3 region has the DNA TGTGCCAGCAGCGAGACAGGGGGCGGCTATGGCTACACCTTC. Its protein is CASSETGGGYGYTF.

The CDR3 DNA sequence: TGCGCCAGCAGCTATGGACAGGGCTTTTATGGCTACACCTTC. Translation gives CASSYGQGFYGYTF. The gene calls are TRBV5-1 and TRBJ1-2; 8 bases line up with TRBD1. Germline values: CDR1 SGHRS, CDR2 YFSETQ. J lost 5 bases, V lost 3 bases, and 6 bases had no gene match. CDR3 length: 14 amino acids.

The gene calls are TRBV7-2 and TRBJ1-5, with a tentative D call TRBD1 (6 bases). Germline lookup yields CDR1 SGHTA and CDR2 FQGNSA. V was shortened by 2 bases and J by 6 bases, with 8 bases between the two germline ends. This CDR3 is 13 amino acids long. The CDR3: CASSLTGRQPQHF. The CDR3 nucleotides are TGTGCCAGCAGCTTAACAGGGCGTCAGCCCCAGCATTTT.

The chain is built from TRBV18 and TRBJ1-5; D remains unclear. Trimming stripped 2 bases from V and 1 base from J, with 12 bases between. CDR1 is KGHSH and CDR2 is LQKENI in the germline V gene. This CDR3 contains 16 residues. The CDR3 nucleotides are TGTGCCAGCTCACCATATCGGGTGAGGAGCAATCAGCCCCAGCATTTT. It specifies CASSPYRVRSNQPQHF.

This chain uses TRBV7-9 with TRBJ2-5; 7 nucleotides align to TRBD2. V lost 3 bases to trimming and J lost 4 bases; unmatched junction nucleotides: 5. The CDR3 contains 14 residues. Per germline, CDR1 SEHNR and CDR2 FQNEAQ (reference sequence). This CDR3 is CASSFIGGGETQYF. The CDR3 DNA follows: TGTGCCAGCAGCTTTATCGGCGGGGGAGAGACCCAGTACTTC. Looking up the rest from reference TRBV7-9 and TRBJ2-5 gives the full variable domain: DTGVSQNPRHKITKRGQNVTFRCDPISEHNRLYWYRQTLGQGPEFLTYFQNEAQLEKSRLLSDRFSAERPKGSFSTLEIQRTEQGDSAMYLCASSFIGGGETQYFGPGTRLLVL.

This chain links TRBV4-3 with TRBJ2-3, with D perhaps matching TRBD2 (6 bases). CDR3 size: 16 residues. Germline V gives CDR1 LGHNA, CDR2 YSLEER. Trimming shortened V by 5 bases and J by 4 bases, and 19 bases separated the two germline ends. CDR3 region: CASSAARDSGADTQYF. The CDR3 bases are TGCGCCAGCAGCGCGGCCCGGGACTCTGGGGCAGATACGCAGTATTTT.

The chain is built from TRBV9 and TRBJ2-7; no clear D. The germline gives CDR1 SGDLS, CDR2 YYNGEE. CDR3 length: 14 amino acids. Trimming removed 0 bases from V and 7 bases from J, with 14 bases in between. The chain's CDR3 is CASSVDGSSREQYF. The CDR3 nucleotides are TGTGCCAGCAGCGTAGATGGATCCTCGAGGGAGCAGTACTTC.

V usage is TRBV2 and J usage is TRBJ1-5; D unresolved. CDR1 SNHLY and CDR2 FYNNEI come from the germline V gene. The CDR3 consists of 13 residues. V was pared by 4 bases and J by 10 bases, with 14 bases between. CDR3 bases: TGTGCCAGCAGTGGGACTTACCGGGGACCCCAGCATTTT. It specifies CASSGTYRGPQHF.

This clone turned up a few times. V and J are TRBV11-1 and TRBJ2-3; D perhaps matches TRBD2 (5 bases). The CDR3 totals 16 residues. V lost 3 bases, J lost 0 bases, and 13 bases lay in between. Germline loops: CDR1 SGHAT, CDR2 FQDESV (reference sequence). The CDR3 DNA is TGTGCCAGCAGCTTCCCCGAAGGACTCAGCACAGATACGCAGTATTTT. Protein sequence: CASSFPEGLSTDTQYF.

The chain is built from TRBV7-9 and TRBJ2-7; 7 nucleotides match TRBD1. CDR1 and CDR2 (germline): SEHNR, FQNEAQ (reference sequence). CDR3 length: 14 amino acids. The ends lost 5 bases at V and 2 bases at J; junction bases unmatched: 6. The CDR3 bases are TGTGCCAGCAGCAATCGGGACAGAGCCTACGAGCAGTACTTC. Translating it yields CASSNRDRAYEQYF.

This rearrangement joins TRBV20-1 to TRBJ1-5, with TRBD1 identical over 8 bases. The V and J ends lost 3 bases and 0 bases, in that order; junction bases with no gene match: 13. CDR1 and CDR2 (germline): DFQATT, SNEGSKA (reference sequence). The CDR3 length is 18 residues. CDR3 coding DNA: TGCAGTGCTAGTCCCCTTGGACAGGGACAATCTAGCAATCAGCCCCAGCATTTT. This translates into CSASPLGQGQSSNQPQHF.

The CDR3 loop reads CASSIGEGYYEQYF. CDR3 nucleotide sequence: TGTGCCAGTAGTATCGGGGAGGGGTACTACGAGCAGTACTTC. The chain carries TRBV19 and TRBJ2-7; 7 bases line up with TRBD2. The CDR3 runs 14 residues. V dropped 3 bases and J dropped 3; count of bases not matched to a gene: 5. The germline V gene encodes CDR1 LNHDA and CDR2 SQIVND (reference sequence).

A remark on this clone: This sample includes further DNA sequences coding for the same CDR3. Here the CDR3 DNA reads TGTGCCAGCAGTTTAGAGGGGCGAGGCTACACCTTC. Translation: CASSLEGRGYTF. The rearrangement uses TRBV12-3 or TRBV12-4 and TRBJ1-2; D is perhaps TRBD1 (5 bases). Trimming removed 1 base at V and 8 bases at J, with 8 bases between. The CDR3 runs 12 residues.

This chain joins TRBV5-4 and TRBJ1-1; TRBD1 matches at 7 bases. Germline CDR1 is SGHNT and CDR2 is YYREEE (reference sequence). V shed 4 bases, J shed 0 bases, and the junction held 6 bases outside the gene matches. The CDR3 loop spans 15 amino acids. CDR3 in DNA: TGTGCCAGCAGCGCGGACAGGCCTTTGAACACTGAAGCTTTCTTT. This sequence encodes CASSADRPLNTEAFF. Full variable domain (remainder filled in from reference TRBV5-4 and TRBJ1-1): ETGVTQSPTHLIKTRGQQVTLRCSSQSGHNTVSWYQQALGQGPQFIFQYYREEENGRGNFPPRFSGLQFPNYSSELNVNALELDDSALYLCASSADRPLNTEAFFGQGTRLTVV.

This clone was observed a few times. This chain joins TRBV6-2 or TRBV6-3 and TRBJ2-3; D uncertain. The germline gives CDR1 MNHEY, CDR2 SVGEGT. The CDR3 has 13 amino acids. V lost 5 bases and J lost 1, with 7 bases in between. Here the CDR3 DNA reads TGTGCCAGCAGTACCCCAGGCACAGATACGCAGTATTTT. Protein product: CASSTPGTDTQYF.

This rearrangement joins TRBV11-3 to TRBJ2-7; TRBD1 matches at 10 bases. Trimming removed 4 bases from V and 3 bases from J; junction bases left unmatched: 3. This CDR3 spans 14 amino acids. Germline V lookup: CDR1 SGHNT, CDR2 YENEEA. The CDR3 spells CASSSGTGVYEQYF. The CDR3 DNA is TGTGCCAGCAGCTCCGGGACAGGGGTCTACGAGCAGTACTTC.

This clone has a single count. The chain joins TRBV3-1 (or the pseudogene TRBV3-2) to TRBJ1-2, with TRBD1 identical over 10 bases. With V trimmed by 3 bases and J by 8 bases, 6 bases remained unmatched. The length of the CDR3 is 14 residues. The V gene's germline CDR1 is LGHDT and CDR2 YNNKEL (reference sequence). In nucleotides, the CDR3 is TGTGCCAGCAGCCAGAGGGACAGGGGAGGAGGCTACACCTTC. Translation: CASSQRDRGGGYTF.

The chain is built from TRBV29-1 and TRBJ2-5, with 9 bases identical to TRBD1. Trimming removed 5 bases from V and 2 bases from J; junction bases left unmatched: 9. Germline-derived CDR1 and CDR2 are SQVTM and ANQGSEA. The CDR3 has 15 amino acids. The CDR3 DNA reads as TGCAGCGTTTGGGACAGGGCGTATCCACAAGAGACCCAGTACTTC. Encoded protein: CSVWDRAYPQETQYF. Combining the CDR3 with reference TRBV29-1 and TRBJ2-5 gives the whole variable domain SAVISQKPSRDICQRGTSLTIQCQVDSQVTMMFWYRQQPGQSLTLIATANQGSEATYESGFVIDKFPISRPNLTFSTLTVSNMSPEDSSIYLCSVWDRAYPQETQYFGPGTRLLVL.

J is TRBJ2-1 and V is TRBV19; TRBD2 agrees at 12 bases. The germline CDR1 and CDR2 sequences are LNHDA and SQIVND (reference sequence). This CDR3 is built from 16 residues. With 5 bases clipped from V and 8 bases from J, the junction kept 10 bases outside the gene matches. Written as DNA, the CDR3 is TGTGCCAGTAGTCTTCTAGCGGGGGGGCATCTGGATGAGCAGTTCTTC. It translates to CASSLLAGGHLDEQFF.

This sequence joins TRBV10-3 and TRBJ2-7; 7 bases map to TRBD2. CDR1 is ENHRY, CDR2 SYGVKD, per germline. V was pared by 9 bases and J by 4 bases, with 12 bases of the junction left unmatched. The length of the CDR3 is 14 residues. The CDR3 loop reads CAIKSSGTEYEQYF. The CDR3 DNA is TGTGCCATTAAATCTAGCGGAACCGAATACGAGCAGTACTTC.

The V gene is TRBV11-3, the J gene TRBJ2-5; TRBD1 matches at 11 bases. Germline CDR1 and CDR2: SGHNT and YENEEA. There are 15 residues in the CDR3. V lost 5 bases and J lost 5; bases outside the gene matches: 7. CDR3 residues: CASSTGTGGLETQYF. The DNA for the CDR3 is TGTGCCAGCAGCACCGGGACAGGGGGGCTGGAGACCCAGTACTTC. Complete variable domain (other parts from reference TRBV11-3 and TRBJ2-5): EAGVVQSPRYKIIEKKQPVAFWCNPISGHNTLYWYLQNLGQGPELLIRYENEEAVDDSQLPKDRFSAERLKGVDSTLKIQPAELGDSAVYLCASSTGTGGLETQYFGPGTRLLVL.

Notes on this clone: Other DNA sequences from this sample encode an identical CDR3 as well. The chain combines TRBV5-1 with TRBJ2-1, with a weak D call TRBD2 (6 bases). The CDR3 length is 15 residues. Trimming shortened V by 4 bases and J by 2 bases, and 13 bases separated the two germline ends. Germline assignment: CDR1 SGHRS and CDR2 YFSETQ. The CDR3 loop reads CASSPGTGTYNEQFF. The CDR3 nucleotides read TGCGCCAGCAGCCCTGGGACTGGCACCTACAATGAGCAGTTCTTC.

This clone was counted a single time. The rearrangement joins TRBV5-5 to TRBJ1-3; perhaps TRBD1 as D (5 bases). Germline V gives CDR1 SGHKS, CDR2 YYEKEE (reference sequence). This CDR3 is 17 amino acids long. V shed 1 base and J shed 3 bases, with 17 bases lying between them. The chain's CDR3 is CASSLLWRGAVGNTIYF. The DNA for the CDR3 is TGTGCCAGCAGCTTGTTGTGGAGGGGAGCGGTTGGAAACACCATATATTTT.

The genes are TRBV9 and TRBJ2-1; 9 bases match TRBD2. The germline CDR1 and CDR2 sequences are SGDLS and YYNGEE. Trimming at V came to 0 bases and at J to 5 bases, leaving 6 bases not matched to a gene. The CDR3 has 16 residues. Here the CDR3 DNA reads TGTGCCAGCAGCGTAGAGTGGCGGGGGGGTAACAATGAGCAGTTCTTC. Its translation is CASSVEWRGGNNEQFF.

The rearrangement joins TRBV2 to TRBJ1-6; 8 bases fit TRBD1. The V gene end was trimmed by 1 base and the J gene end by 10 bases; junction bases not matched to a gene: 3. Germline CDR1 and CDR2: SNHLY and FYNNEI. There are 14 residues in the CDR3. CDR3 in DNA: TGTGCCAGCAGTGAAGACAGGGGGGTGTCACCCCTCCACTTT. It is translated as CASSEDRGVSPLHF.